This T cell receptor (beta chain) was found in a study of pediatric ulcerative colitis (dated by TCRdb to the late 2010s). Regarding the study in general: Among the ulcerative colitis patients, seven had pancolitis and two had left-sided colitis, and histology in every patient was consistent with ulcerative colitis. From 9 or 10 newly diagnosed, treatment-naive pediatric ulcerative colitis patients and four non-IBD control children, paired blood and rectal samples were collected. The Pediatric Ulcerative Colitis Activity Index classified a couple of patients as having mild disease, four as having moderate disease and three as having acute severe colitis.

Rearranged CDR3 beta regions were amplified from genomic DNA with multiplex V and J primers using the immunoSEQ TRB Survey service. To keep depth equal across samples, survey-level sequencing depth of up to 500,000 reads per sample was applied. The libraries were purified, combined into pools and sequenced with Illumina technology. The authors' pipeline ran thus. immunoSEQ online tools were used for productive clonality, sample overlap, pairwise scatters, CDR3 beta length, V/D/J gene usage and productiveness. Calculated diversity was defined as the number of unique rearrangements divided by total templates times 100, and Shannon and Simpson indices were additionally computed. Principal component analysis used the R prcomp function and ggbiplot package on Z-score normalized data. Morisita's index was used to measure clonal overlap between blood and rectum within each subject. This immuneACCESS table, as held by TCRdb, lists in-frame sequences with V and J called but not all clones. Of the missing ones, under half trace to an unresolved V gene in checked studies; the others have no known cause. V, J and clone size reflect that table, while D and trimming were determined from the DNA. The sample table lists 30,000 to 35,000 clones, 80% to 85% of them with a count of one. 1.1% of the sample is held by the ten biggest clonotypes.

The CDR3 measures 17 amino acids from cysteine to phenylalanine. Just CDR3 DNA is preserved here, 51 bases in frame from base 1. V has 4 bases trimmed and J has 4 bases trimmed; junction bases matching no gene number 13. The germline V gene provides CDR1 SGHRS and CDR2 YFSETQ. A note on this clone: Its cognate antigen has yet to be identified. No much larger clone exists at a distance of one base, and base qualities are not known.

What the study reported, not specific to this receptor: Features of the rectal repertoire distinguished controls, mild-moderate colitis patients and acute severe colitis patients, and in acute severe colitis, rectal diversity was reduced because of clonal expansions. Blood-derived T cells may have been included in the rectal pinch biopsies, particularly in patients with overt colitis. For technical reasons, the blood samples of a couple of patients yielded substantially fewer templates, so those samples were excluded from the blood-rectal overlap analysis. Two rectal CDR3 clonotypes were found in every ulcerative colitis patient but in no control. Because the repertoires came from total lymphocyte DNA, rare subsets such as regulatory T cells may have patterns that are not reflected. Compared with controls, ulcerative colitis patients showed significantly higher autologous blood-rectal clonal overlap, a finding that suggests increased T cell trafficking to inflamed tissue. The healthy control group was small, with only a few individuals.

During colonoscopy, one to two rectal pinch biopsies were obtained for research purposes. Ulcerative colitis patients had received no immunosuppressive medication before the diagnostic colonoscopy. Before DNA isolation, rectal biopsies were subjected to proteinase K digestion. The Wizard kit (Promega) was used to extract genomic DNA from both blood and intestinal samples. The sequence is built from TRBV5-1 and TRBJ1-5; 8 bases in the junction line up with TRBD1. This TCR was recovered from a boy younger than 18 with mild ulcerative colitis. The sample was gut tissue. The nucleotide sequence reads as follows: TGCGCCAGCAGCCCCACGCCTGGACAGGGTAGGAATCAGCCCCAGCATTTT. It specifies CASSPTPGQGRNQPQHF.